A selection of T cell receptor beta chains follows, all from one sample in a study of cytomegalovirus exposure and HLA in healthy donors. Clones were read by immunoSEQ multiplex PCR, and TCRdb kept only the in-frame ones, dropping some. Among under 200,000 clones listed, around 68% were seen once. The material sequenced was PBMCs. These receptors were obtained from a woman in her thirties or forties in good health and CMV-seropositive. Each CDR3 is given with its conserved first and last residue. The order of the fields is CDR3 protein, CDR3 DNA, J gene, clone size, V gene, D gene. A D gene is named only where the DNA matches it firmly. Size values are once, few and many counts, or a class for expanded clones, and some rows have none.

cdr3_aa: CASSGLRGSAYNEQFF
cdr3_nt: TGTGCCAGCAGTGGTTTGCGGGGGAGCGCTTACAATGAGCAGTTCTTC
j_call: TRBJ2-1
clone_size: few
v_call: TRBV2
d_call: TRBD2

cdr3_aa: CASSHRAAGDNEQFF
cdr3_nt: TGTGCCAGCAGCCACCGGGCCGCGGGAGACAATGAGCAGTTCTTC
j_call: TRBJ2-1
clone_size: NA
v_call: TRBV7-3
d_call: TRBD2

cdr3_aa: CASSSPGASGANVLTF
cdr3_nt: TGTGCCAGCAGCTCACCAGGGGCCTCTGGGGCCAACGTCCTGACTTTC
j_call: TRBJ2-6
clone_size: NA
v_call: TRBV7-2
d_call: NA

cdr3_aa: CASSWTGDSNQPQNF
cdr3_nt: TGTGCCAGCTCATGGACGGGGGATAGCAATCAGCCCCAGAATTTT
j_call: TRBJ1-5
clone_size: NA
v_call: TRBV18
d_call: NA

cdr3_aa: CASSGSGVWYGYTF
cdr3_nt: TGTGCCAGTAGTGGCAGCGGTGTCTGGTATGGCTACACCTTC
j_call: TRBJ1-2
clone_size: NA
v_call: TRBV19
d_call: NA

cdr3_aa: CASSIGGTSTDTQYF
cdr3_nt: TGTGCCAGTAGTATTGGCGGGACTAGCACAGATACGCAGTATTTT
j_call: TRBJ2-3
clone_size: NA
v_call: TRBV19
d_call: NA

cdr3_aa: CASSLRRDTEAFF
cdr3_nt: TGTGCCAGCAGCTTAAGACGGGACACTGAAGCTTTCTTT
j_call: TRBJ1-1
clone_size: NA
v_call: TRBV7-3
d_call: NA

cdr3_aa: CASSFLGLSYEQYF
cdr3_nt: TGTGCCAGCAGCTTCCTTGGACTATCCTACGAGCAGTACTTC
j_call: TRBJ2-7
clone_size: NA
v_call: TRBV7-8
d_call: NA

cdr3_aa: CASSYEAGGGQPQHF
cdr3_nt: TGTGCCAGCAGTTACGAGGCAGGAGGTGGTCAGCCCCAGCATTTT
j_call: TRBJ1-5
clone_size: NA
v_call: TRBV6-5
d_call: NA

cdr3_aa: CASSQAQGSYNEQFF
cdr3_nt: TGCGCCAGCAGCCAAGCACAGGGGTCCTACAATGAGCAGTTCTTC
j_call: TRBJ2-1
clone_size: NA
v_call: TRBV4-1
d_call: TRBD1

cdr3_aa: CASSLGGGLGKLFF
cdr3_nt: TGTGCCAGCAGCTTAGGGGGGGGTCTAGGAAAACTGTTTTTT
j_call: TRBJ1-4
clone_size: NA
v_call: TRBV7-2
d_call: NA

cdr3_aa: CASSVSSGSTDTQYF
cdr3_nt: TGTGCCAGCAGTGTATCTAGCGGGAGCACAGATACGCAGTATTTT
j_call: TRBJ2-3
clone_size: few
v_call: TRBV2
d_call: TRBD2

cdr3_aa: CASSKPGTSGSYEQYF
cdr3_nt: TGTGCCAGCAGCAAACCCGGGACTAGCGGCTCCTACGAGCAGTACTTC
j_call: TRBJ2-7
clone_size: NA
v_call: TRBV21-1
d_call: NA

cdr3_aa: CASSPTAGTQNTEAFF
cdr3_nt: TGTGCCAGCAGTCCCACCGCCGGGACACAGAACACTGAAGCTTTCTTT
j_call: TRBJ1-1
clone_size: NA
v_call: TRBV27
d_call: NA

cdr3_aa: CASSLVLEETQYF
cdr3_nt: TGTGCCAGCAGCTTGGTATTAGAAGAGACCCAGTACTTC
j_call: TRBJ2-5
clone_size: NA
v_call: TRBV5-4
d_call: NA

cdr3_aa: CASSPILDSLTEAFF
cdr3_nt: TGCGCCAGCAGCCCGATTCTGGACAGCCTCACTGAAGCTTTCTTT
j_call: TRBJ1-1
clone_size: NA
v_call: TRBV5-1
d_call: NA

cdr3_aa: CSVTGGANYGYTF
cdr3_nt: TGCAGCGTCACAGGGGGCGCTAACTATGGCTACACCTTC
j_call: TRBJ1-2
clone_size: few
v_call: TRBV29-1
d_call: TRBD1

cdr3_aa: CASSVERGAQHF
cdr3_nt: TGTGCCAGCAGCGTGGAGCGAGGAGCCCAGCATTTT
j_call: TRBJ1-5
clone_size: NA
v_call: TRBV5-6
d_call: NA

cdr3_aa: CASSLDAVRANTEAFF
cdr3_nt: TGTGCCAGCAGCTTAGATGCGGTCAGGGCAAACACTGAAGCTTTCTTT
j_call: TRBJ1-1
clone_size: NA
v_call: TRBV7-2
d_call: NA

cdr3_aa: CASSRDRGPNEQYF
cdr3_nt: TGTGCCAGCAGCCGGGACAGGGGGCCAAACGAGCAGTACTTC
j_call: TRBJ2-7
clone_size: NA
v_call: TRBV2
d_call: TRBD1

cdr3_aa: CASGNTAGGYYEQYF
cdr3_nt: TGTGCCAGCGGAAATACGGCGGGAGGTTACTACGAGCAGTACTTC
j_call: TRBJ2-7
clone_size: NA
v_call: TRBV27
d_call: TRBD2

cdr3_aa: CASSYYSTDTQYF
cdr3_nt: TGTGCCAGCAGTTACTACAGCACAGATACGCAGTATTTT
j_call: TRBJ2-3
clone_size: NA
v_call: TRBV5-4
d_call: NA

cdr3_aa: CASSPSPRETAYEQYF
cdr3_nt: TGCGCCAGCAGCCCTAGCCCACGGGAGACCGCCTACGAGCAGTACTTC
j_call: TRBJ2-7
clone_size: NA
v_call: TRBV5-1
d_call: NA

cdr3_aa: CASSSGDSGNTIYF
cdr3_nt: TGTGCCAGCAGCTCAGGGGACTCTGGAAACACCATATATTTT
j_call: TRBJ1-3
clone_size: few
v_call: TRBV6-5
d_call: NA